Presented here are 14 T cell receptor beta chains from one specimen sequenced in a study of T cell responses to AZD1222 COVID-19 vaccine. Sequencing was performed with immunoSEQ multiplex PCR; in TCRdb, only in-frame clones are kept and a portion is missing. This table has about 140,000 clones, 88% appearing once. Material: peripheral blood, obtained 28 days after the second AZD1222 dose. The receptors derive from an adult who received the AZD1222 COVID-19 vaccine.

The chain employs TRBV10-3 and TRBJ1-2; the match to TRBD1 covers 7 bases. The trim removed 6 bases at V and 4 bases at J, leaving 8 bases unmatched. In germline, CDR1 is ENHRY, CDR2 SYGVKD. This CDR3 has 14 residues. CDR3 in amino acids: CAISQQGFGYGYTF. The CDR3 DNA is TGTGCCATCAGCCAACAGGGGTTCGGCTATGGCTACACCTTC.

The chain carries TRBV5-1 and TRBJ1-3; D not resolved. The CDR3 sequence is 13 residues long. Germline-derived CDR1 and CDR2 are SGHRS and YFSETQ. Trimming shortened V by 4 bases and J by 0 bases, and 5 bases separated the two germline ends. The chain's CDR3 is CASSAYSGNTIYF. CDR3 bases: TGCGCCAGCAGCGCATACTCTGGAAACACCATATATTTT.

The chain combines TRBV5-1 with TRBJ1-6, with D possibly matching TRBD1 (5 bases). V was pared by 0 bases and J by 7 bases, with 8 bases between. The CDR3 has 14 residues. Per germline, CDR1 SGHRS and CDR2 YFSETQ. CDR3 loop: CASSLGQTNSPLHF. The CDR3 coding sequence is TGCGCCAGCAGCTTGGGACAGACCAATTCACCCCTCCACTTT.

The chain recombines TRBV11-2 with TRBJ2-1; 15 bases are shared with TRBD2. CDR3 length: 15 amino acids. CDR1 is SGHAT and CDR2 is FQNNGV in the germline V gene. The V segment lost 6 bases and the J segment 4 bases; nucleotides outside the gene matches: 1. The CDR3 bases are TGTGCCAGCAGAGGACTAGCGGGGGGGTACAATGAGCAGTTCTTC. Translating it yields CASRGLAGGYNEQFF.

This clone is a singleton in its sample. The V and J genes are TRBV30 and TRBJ2-3, with 11 nucleotides matching TRBD2. The CDR3 consists of 18 residues. Germline CDR1 is GTSNPN and CDR2 is SVGIG (reference sequence). V was clipped by 3 bases and J by 1 base; unmatched bases: 12. The CDR3 sequence: CAWRLAGVPPPCTDTQYF. Written as DNA, the CDR3 is TGTGCCTGGAGACTAGCGGGAGTCCCTCCCCCCTGCACAGATACGCAGTATTTT.

J is TRBJ1-1 and V is TRBV6-6; D gene uncertain. This CDR3 region has 11 residues. Germline-derived CDR1 and CDR2 are MNHNY and SVGAGI (reference sequence). Between the trimmed V and J ends, which lost 6 bases and 6 bases, there was a span of 8 bases. CDR3: CASSTGSEAFF. The CDR3 DNA is TGTGCCAGCAGCACGGGGTCTGAAGCTTTCTTT.

The gene calls are TRBV30 and TRBJ1-2, with 12 bases aligning to TRBD1. Unmatched junction bases numbered 12, after V lost 3 bases and J lost 4 bases. There are 17 residues in the CDR3. CDR1 GTSNPN and CDR2 SVGIG come from the germline V gene (reference sequence). CDR3 DNA: TGTGCCTGGAGCAACCCAGGGGACAGGGGGCGCGTCTATGGCTACACCTTC. This codes for CAWSNPGDRGRVYGYTF.

The chain links TRBV10-2 to TRBJ2-7, with D maybe TRBD1 (6 bases). CDR1 and CDR2 (germline): WSHSY, SAAADI. CDR3 length equals 14 residues. The V and J ends lost 2 bases and 1 base respectively, with 9 bases between them. Here the CDR3 reads CASSEDQGSYEQYF. CDR3 DNA sequence: TGCGCCAGCAGTGAGGACCAGGGGTCCTACGAGCAGTACTTC.

CDR3: CASSPGQVISNQPQHF. As DNA, the CDR3 is TGTGCCAGCAGCCCGGGACAGGTGATTAGCAATCAGCCCCAGCATTTT. V and J are TRBV7-3 and TRBJ1-5, with 8 positions matching TRBD1. The germline V gene encodes CDR1 SGHTA and CDR2 FQGTGA. V lost 5 bases to trimming and J lost 0 bases; unmatched junction nucleotides: 6. The CDR3 is made up of 16 amino acids.

The genes are TRBV11-3 and TRBJ2-3, with D possibly matching TRBD1 (5 bases). CDR3 size: 13 residues. Germline-derived CDR1 and CDR2 are SGHNT and YENEEA. Trimming took 6 bases from V and 1 from J, leaving 8 bases between them. The CDR3 DNA is TGTGCCAGCAGTCTACAGGGCACAGATACGCAGTATTTT. Translation: CASSLQGTDTQYF.

This clone was recorded only once. The chain is built from TRBV5-1 and TRBJ2-1, with 9 bases aligning to TRBD2. The V gene end was trimmed by 0 bases and the J gene end by 7 bases; junction bases not matched to a gene: 5. The CDR3 spans 15 residues. The V gene's germline CDR1 is SGHRS and CDR2 YFSETQ. The CDR3 nucleotides read TGCGCCAGCAGCTTGGGCGGGGGGGCCCGGAATGAGCAGTTCTTC. It encodes CASSLGGGARNEQFF. The complete variable domain, with remaining parts taken from reference TRBV5-1 and TRBJ2-1, reads KAGVTQTPRYLIKTRGQQVTLSCSPISGHRSVSWYQQTPGQGLQFLFEYFSETQRNKGNFPGRFSGRQFSNSRSEMNVSTLELGDSALYLCASSLGGGARNEQFFGPGTRLTVL.

The chain has TRBV30 and TRBJ2-7; 8 bases agree with TRBD2. CDR3 length: 13 amino acids. Trimming at V came to 2 bases and at J to 5 bases, leaving 5 bases not matched to a gene. The germline V gene encodes CDR1 GTSNPN and CDR2 SVGIG (reference sequence). The CDR3 sequence: CAWSHAGGNEQYF. DNA of the CDR3: TGTGCCTGGAGTCACGCGGGAGGAAACGAGCAGTACTTC. Looking up the rest from reference TRBV30 and TRBJ2-7 gives the full variable domain: SQTIHQWPATLVQPVGSPLSLECTVEGTSNPNLYWYRQAAGRGLQLLFYSVGIGQISSEVPQNLSASRPQDRQFILSSKKLLLSDSGFYLCAWSHAGGNEQYFGPGTRLTVT.

The V call is TRBV28, the J call TRBJ2-5; D ambiguous. Trimming removed 9 bases from V and 4 bases from J, with 15 bases in between. Germline-derived CDR1 and CDR2 are MDHEN and SYDVKM. This CDR3 is built from 13 residues. The CDR3 is CASHLPGGETQYF. The CDR3 nucleotides are TGTGCCAGTCATCTCCCAGGTGGAGAGACCCAGTACTTC. The full variable domain, rest sourced from reference TRBV28 and TRBJ2-5, is DVKVTQSSRYLVKRTGEKVFLECVQDMDHENMFWYRQDPGLGLRLIYFSYDVKMKEKGDIPEGYSVSREKKERFSLILESASTNQTSMYLCASHLPGGETQYFGPGTRLLVL.

This chain uses TRBV5-6 with TRBJ1-2; tentatively, D is TRBD1 (5 bases). Trimming took 4 bases from V and 4 from J, leaving 11 bases between them. Germline CDR1 is SGHDT and CDR2 is YYEEEE. CDR3 length: 13 residues. CDR3 amino acids: CASSQGTVYGYTF. The CDR3 DNA reads as TGTGCCAGCAGCCAGGGAACGGTCTATGGCTACACCTTC.